The clone carrying this TCR beta chain was seen a handful of times. What it recognizes is unknown. This record belongs to a study of T cells in narcolepsy. General study findings and limits: Some memory CD4+ repertoires had no autoreactive clone sequences. Reportedly, autoreactive clonotypes were serially detected in patients' blood but not controls'.

TCRdb keeps only in-frame clones here, not all; method: immunoSEQ multiplex PCR. The sample holds approximately 25,000 clones; 80% to 90% are singletons and the top ten take approximately 1.4%. This CDR3 comprises 16 residues. Germline CDR1 reads SGHDT; CDR2 reads YYEEEE. Trimming took 3 bases from V and 2 from J; bases not matched to a gene: 8. Sequenced material: CD45RA- memory CD4+ T cells from PBMCs. This TCR was sampled from a human donor with narcolepsy. The chain has TRBV5-6 and TRBJ2-1; 7 positions agree with TRBD2. CDR3 nucleotides: TGTGCCAGCAGCTCCCCTAGCGGTCGAACCTACAATGAGCAGTTCTTC. Its protein product is CASSSPSGRTYNEQFF.